These 3 T cell receptor beta chains originate from one sample sequenced in a study of low-dose radiotherapy and immunotherapy resistance in tumors. TRAV- and TRBV-specific primers were used for first-strand cDNA, which covered alpha and beta chains. With a V-primer adapter and a constant-region primer, TCRs were amplified for approximately 20 PCR cycles. TCRdb fed the reads into MiXCR, producing one record per CDR3 protein. This table has 100,000 or so distinct CDR3 sequences, more than 20% appearing once. The time point was: after trial treatment. Treatment denoted: LDRT plus nivolumab, ipilimumab, low-dose cyclophosphamide and aspirin (RACIN trial). The material was PBMCs, obtained after low-dose radiotherapy plus immunotherapy. The receptors shown here come from a male donor with prostate cancer.

This clonotype appeared many times. V gene TRBV12-5 combines with J gene TRBJ2-7; D ambiguous. The CDR3 totals 11 residues. Germline V gene data show CDR1 as LGHNT and CDR2 as FRNRAP. Trimming shortened V by 5 bases and J by 3 bases, and 5 bases separated the two germline ends. The CDR3 coding sequence is TGTGCTAGTGGTCAAAACTACGAGCAGTACTTC. Translation: CASGQNYEQYF.

This clonotype was detected only a few times. The chain combines TRBV5-1 with TRBJ1-2; 7 bases match TRBD1. Germline V gene lookup returns CDR1 SGHRS and CDR2 YFSETQ. V lost 7 bases to trimming and J lost 3 bases; unmatched junction nucleotides: 15. The CDR3 loop spans 16 amino acids. The DNA for the CDR3 is TGCGCCAGCGCCCAAATTCGGACAGGAAAGGACTATGGCTACACCTTC. This sequence encodes CASAQIRTGKDYGYTF. Together with reference TRBV5-1 and TRBJ1-2, the CDR3 gives the full variable domain: KAGVTQTPRYLIKTRGQQVTLSCSPISGHRSVSWYQQTPGQGLQFLFEYFSETQRNKGNFPGRFSGRQFSNSRSEMNVSTLELGDSALYLCASAQIRTGKDYGYTFGSGTRLTVV.

About this clonotype itself: A single base separates this from a much larger clone, so it may be a read error. The V call is TRBV7-2, the J call TRBJ1-5, with D tentatively TRBD1 (6 bases). Germline values: CDR1 SGHTA, CDR2 FQGNSA. The CDR3 has 16 amino acids. As DNA, the CDR3 is TGTGTCAGCAGCTTAGCGCTCGGGGGAGGGGGTCAGCCCCAGCATTTT. Its protein product is CVSSLALGGGGQPQHF.